The TCR beta chain under discussion was sequenced for a study of T cells in Graves' hyperthyroidism and ophthalmopathy. Study-level results: Stable hyperthyroidism and ophthalmopathy were separated using 13 V-J signatures. The majority of expanded thyroid clonotypes above 0.001 also appeared in blood.

Uncontrolled infection, other autoimmune disease, pregnancy and lactation each barred patients from inclusion. The study based diagnoses on clinical symptoms, serum thyroxine and TRAb, thyroid ultrasound and orbital computed tomography. Worth noting for this clonotype: The target antigen is unknown.

The CDR3 spans 11 residues. Per the germline V gene, CDR1 is SQVTM and CDR2 is ANQGSEA. The V gene lost 2 bases and the J gene lost 4 bases, with 6 bases spanning the gap. TCR beta CDR3 regions were amplified from RNA. First-round RT-PCR of the TCR CDR3 relied on the HTBI primer set. TCRdb re-called the multiplex PCR reads with MiXCR, one entry per CDR3 protein. This repertoire shows 550,000 to 700,000 distinct CDR3 sequences, roughly 46% found once; its top ten account for 15% to 20%. The sample taken for sequencing was peripheral blood or thyroid tissue (not recorded which). The V and J genes are TRBV29-1 and TRBJ2-7; D not resolved. This TCR came from an adult woman with Graves' disease, either hyperthyroidism or ophthalmopathy (not recorded which). In DNA form, the CDR3 reads TGCAGCGTTGAATTGGGGTACGAGCAGTACTTC. Translating gives CSVELGYEQYF.